The rows below give T cell receptor beta chains drawn from one sample of a study of blood T cell repertoires in COVID-19. The assay was immunoSEQ multiplex PCR, and TCRdb's table has in-frame clones only and misses some. The sample consists of some 120,000 clones, around 90% of them appearing once. Sequenced: peripheral blood. The receptors come from a man in his forties or fifties with active COVID-19. Each CDR3 is given with its conserved first and last residue. A D gene is named only where the DNA matches it firmly. Size values are once, few and many counts, or a class for expanded clones, and some rows have none.

cdr3_nt cdr3_aa j_call cdr3_length clone_size d_call v_call
TGTGCCAGCAGCCAAGATGATCGGGCATTCGGGGGATCAAATGAAAAACTGTTTTTT CASSQDDRAFGGSNEKLFF TRBJ1-4 19 . . TRBV3-1/TRBV3-2
TGTGCCAGCAGCTTAAACAGGGGCCTGTACAATGAGCAGTTCTTC CASSLNRGLYNEQFF TRBJ2-1 15 . TRBD1 TRBV11-3
TGTGCCAGCAGCCACCTTAGCGGGGCTTCTAGCACAGATACGCAGTATTTT CASSHLSGASSTDTQYF TRBJ2-3 17 . TRBD2 TRBV4-2
TGTGCCACCAGTGACGTTACAGGGTTCCCCTACAATGAGCAGTTCTTC CATSDVTGFPYNEQFF TRBJ2-1 16 . . TRBV24-1
TGTGCCAGCAGCCGAGGAGATCAAGAGACCCAGTACTTC CASSRGDQETQYF TRBJ2-5 13 . . TRBV3-1/TRBV3-2
TGTGCCAGCAGCCAAGGGTTGCGGGGTATGGATACGCAGTATTTT CASSQGLRGMDTQYF TRBJ2-3 15 once . TRBV3-1/TRBV3-2
TGCGCCAGTGCACCCGGGACAGGGGGCATGACTAATGAAAAACTGTTTTTT CASAPGTGGMTNEKLFF TRBJ1-4 17 . TRBD1 TRBV5-1
TGTGCCAGCAGCTTAGGGGGTAGGGGCTCCTACAATGAGCAGTTCTTC CASSLGGRGSYNEQFF TRBJ2-1 16 . . TRBV11-3
TGTGCCAGCAGTTACATAGCTAGCGGACCTTCCTACAATGAGCAGTTCTTC CASSYIASGPSYNEQFF TRBJ2-1 17 . TRBD2 TRBV6-2/TRBV6-3
TGTGCCAGTAGCCCTCTAACGGGAGGCCGCTACAATGAGCAGTTCTTC CASSPLTGGRYNEQFF TRBJ2-1 16 . TRBD2 TRBV19
TGTGCCAGCAGCAAGCGGGAGATAGGGCCCCAAGAGACCCAGTACTTC CASSKREIGPQETQYF TRBJ2-5 16 . TRBD2 TRBV5-4
TGTGCCAGCAGTTTATTCGTTGGAGGTGCAGATACGCAGTATTTT CASSLFVGGADTQYF TRBJ2-3 15 . . TRBV27
TGCGCCAGCAGCCAATCGGGGGGCCCTCCCTCCTACAATGAGCAGTTCTTC CASSQSGGPPSYNEQFF TRBJ2-1 17 . . TRBV4-1
TGTGCCGCTTCCGGAACGGGACTAGCGGGAGAAGGTGGCACAGATACGCAGTATTTT CAASGTGLAGEGGTDTQYF TRBJ2-3 19 . TRBD2 TRBV19
TGCGCCAGCAGCTTTACCGGGACAGGTTCCTATAATTCACCCCTCCACTTT CASSFTGTGSYNSPLHF TRBJ1-6 17 . TRBD1 TRBV5-1
TGTGCCAGCAGCCAAGAAATGCAGCAGGGTAGGGAAAAACTGTTTTTT CASSQEMQQGREKLFF TRBJ1-4 16 . . TRBV4-2
TGTGCCAGCAGCGTGACCCCGGGTTCAGAGACCCAGTACTTC CASSVTPGSETQYF TRBJ2-5 14 . . TRBV9
TGTGCCAGCTCACCATCTGTAACGGGTGAGCAGTTCTTC CASSPSVTGEQFF TRBJ2-1 13 . . TRBV18
TGTGCCAGCAGCCAAGGACTAGTGGTTGATACGCAGTATTTT CASSQGLVVDTQYF TRBJ2-3 14 . . TRBV14
TGTGCCAGTAGCCTGGCAGGGGGAGTCCTCGAGCAGTACTTC CASSLAGGVLEQYF TRBJ2-7 14 . TRBD1 TRBV19
TGTGCCAGCAGCTTAGGCCGAGGGCGAAACACAGATACGCAGTATTTT CASSLGRGRNTDTQYF TRBJ2-3 16 . . TRBV11-3
TGTGCCACCACCTCGGACAGGGCGCAAGAGACCCAGTACTTC CATTSDRAQETQYF TRBJ2-5 14 . TRBD1 TRBV2
TGTGCCAGCAGCTTGGAGGTCTTTAGCAATGAAAAACTGTTTTTT CASSLEVFSNEKLFF TRBJ1-4 15 . . TRBV5-5
TGTGCCAGCAGCCATGGACTAGCGGGGGCGTTGGAGACCCAGTACTTC CASSHGLAGALETQYF TRBJ2-5 16 . TRBD2 TRBV7-9
TGTGCCAGCAGCGGAGGGCCGGAGAGGAGGGTCTATGGCTACACCTTC CASSGGPERRVYGYTF TRBJ1-2 16 . . TRBV5-6
TGCGCCAGCAGCTTTGGGACAGGCGCCAACTATGGCTACACCTTC CASSFGTGANYGYTF TRBJ1-2 15 few TRBD1 TRBV5-1
TGTGCCAGCAGTTTATCTCAAGCCCCGGGACTTTACGAGCAGTACTTC CASSLSQAPGLYEQYF TRBJ2-7 16 . . TRBV27
TGCGCCAGCAGCCAAGGACGGGTATCCACAGATACGCAGTATTTT CASSQGRVSTDTQYF TRBJ2-3 15 . . TRBV4-1
TGTGCCATCAGTGAGAGCAGGGCGCTGGCCAAAAACATTCAGTACTTC CAISESRALAKNIQYF TRBJ2-4 16 . . TRBV10-3
TGTGCCAGCAGCCAGTTACTAGCGGGAATATCCACAGATACGCAGTATTTT CASSQLLAGISTDTQYF TRBJ2-3 17 . TRBD2 TRBV3-1/TRBV3-2
TGTGCCAGCAGTGAAGCGCGAGCCAGGGGGTCCAGGGACCAGTTCTTC CASSEARARGSRDQFF TRBJ2-1 16 . TRBD1 TRBV6-1
TGCGCCAGCAGCCAACTAGCGGATCTCTCTGGGGCCAACGTCCTGACTTTC CASSQLADLSGANVLTF TRBJ2-6 17 . TRBD2 TRBV4-1
TGCGCCAGCAGCTTGGATTCAGGGCTTCTATCGAAGACCCAGTACTTC CASSLDSGLLSKTQYF TRBJ2-5 16 . . TRBV5-1
TGCAGCGTTTATGACAGGGGGCGTTCAGATACGCAGTATTTT CSVYDRGRSDTQYF TRBJ2-3 14 once TRBD1 TRBV29-1
TGTGCCAGCAGCCAAGGGACAGGGGCCCACAATGAGCAGTTCTTC CASSQGTGAHNEQFF TRBJ2-1 15 . TRBD1 TRBV5-4
TGTGCCACCGCGAAGGGACAGGGGCACACTGAAGCTTTCTTT CATAKGQGHTEAFF TRBJ1-1 14 few TRBD1 TRBV28
TGTGCCAGCAGCTCGTTAGTGACCTACAATGAGCAGTTCTTC CASSSLVTYNEQFF TRBJ2-1 14 . . TRBV7-9
TGTGCCAGCAGTTTAGGGCAGCTGATTAATTCACCCCTCCACTTT CASSLGQLINSPLHF TRBJ1-6 15 once . TRBV27
TGCGCCAGCAGCACGGGACAGGAGAACTATGGCTACACCTTC CASSTGQENYGYTF TRBJ1-2 14 . TRBD1 TRBV5-1
TGTGCCAGCAGCTTAAAAGGGGAGGGAGTCGAGACCCAGTACTTC CASSLKGEGVETQYF TRBJ2-5 15 . TRBD2 TRBV5-6
TGTGCCAGCAGCCCCTTGGCAGGGGGCGTCAAGTACTTC CASSPLAGGVKYF TRBJ2-5 13 . TRBD1 TRBV7-9
TGTGCCAGCAGCCGCGAAGTGACGGGACTAGCCGGAATCACAGATACGCAGTATTTT CASSREVTGLAGITDTQYF TRBJ2-3 19 . TRBD2 TRBV3-1/TRBV3-2
TGTGCCAGTAGTGGTCCCGGACGGGAACTAAATGAGCAGTTCTTC CASSGPGRELNEQFF TRBJ2-1 15 . . TRBV19
TGTGCCTGGAGTGTACCCGGAGGTATTTTGACTGAAGCTTTCTTT CAWSVPGGILTEAFF TRBJ1-1 15 . . TRBV30
TGTGCCAGCAGCTTGGTGTGGCAGTTCACACAAGAGACCCAGTACTTC CASSLVWQFTQETQYF TRBJ2-5 16 . . TRBV5-5
TGTGCCAGCAGCTCCCAAAACTTGCTAGGCCATGAGCAGTTCTTC CASSSQNLLGHEQFF TRBJ2-1 15 . . TRBV7-3
TGCGCCAGCAGCGAACAGGGGGCGGCTGGAAACACCATATATTTT CASSEQGAAGNTIYF TRBJ1-3 15 . TRBD1 TRBV5-1
TGTGCCAGCAGCTCTTGGACTAGCGGGAGACGAAGCACAGATACGCAGTATTTT CASSSWTSGRRSTDTQYF TRBJ2-3 18 once TRBD2 TRBV7-2
TGCGCCAGCAGTGTCGACATCCAACGGGGAAACACCATATATTTT CASSVDIQRGNTIYF TRBJ1-3 15 . . TRBV4-1